These 5 T cell receptor beta chains originate from one sample sequenced in a study of T cell repertoires in cytomegalovirus infection. TCRdb reprocessed the reads via MiXCR and lists one record per CDR3 protein. The repertoire holds around 430,000 distinct CDR3 sequences, with about 44% as singletons. The antigens these receptors bind are not known. The specimen was cultured PBMCs, collected from culture after CMV antigen stimulation. Every receptor here comes from a human donor in good health (CMV status not recorded). Some clones in this sample may be carry-over from other donors' samples.

This clonotype has a count of ten or more. This chain connects TRBV7-2 to TRBJ2-7, with D perhaps matching TRBD2 (5 bases). The germline V and J ends were trimmed by 5 bases and 3 bases, with 14 bases remaining between them. The CDR3 runs 14 residues. The germline V gene has CDR1 SGHTA and CDR2 FQGNSA. Here the CDR3 reads CASSLKSGDYEQYF. Here the CDR3 DNA reads TGTGCCAGCAGCCTGAAAAGCGGAGACTACGAGCAGTACTTC.

The V and J genes are TRBV12-3 or TRBV12-4 and TRBJ1-5, with a possible D match to TRBD1 (6 bases). The CDR3 runs to 13 residues. V lost 7 bases to trimming and J lost 6 bases, with 13 bases between them. The CDR3 region is CASNYGGSQPQHF. For the CDR3, the DNA is TGTGCCAGCAACTACGGGGGCAGTCAGCCCCAGCATTTT.

In its sample, this clonotype was seen once. The chain uses TRBV20-1 and TRBJ1-1; 7 nucleotides line up with TRBD1. This CDR3 has 16 amino acids. Trimming removed 6 bases from V and 3 bases from J; junction bases left unmatched: 16. Germline assignment: CDR1 DFQATT and CDR2 SNEGSKA (reference sequence). CDR3 nucleotides: TGCAGTGCCAAGCCAACAGGGGCTGTATGGGACACTGAAGCTTTCTTT. This codes for CSAKPTGAVWDTEAFF.

The rearrangement links TRBV10-3 to TRBJ1-2, with 8 bases identical to TRBD1. CDR3 length: 17 residues. In germline, CDR1 is ENHRY, CDR2 SYGVKD. V lost 2 bases and J lost 8; bases outside the gene matches: 16. The CDR3 DNA reads as TGTGCCATCAGTGAGCCGCCGAAACGGACAGGGTGGAGAGGCTACACCTTC. Translated: CAISEPPKRTGWRGYTF.

This clonotype was seen a handful of times. The rearrangement uses TRBV7-2 and TRBJ1-1, with no clear D. The CDR3 is 13 residues long. Trimming cost V 1 base and J 4 bases, with 7 bases left between them. Germline CDR1 is SGHTA and CDR2 is FQGNSA. The CDR3 DNA reads TGTGCCAGCAGCTTAGTATACAGCACTGAAGCTTTCTTT. Encoded protein: CASSLVYSTEAFF.